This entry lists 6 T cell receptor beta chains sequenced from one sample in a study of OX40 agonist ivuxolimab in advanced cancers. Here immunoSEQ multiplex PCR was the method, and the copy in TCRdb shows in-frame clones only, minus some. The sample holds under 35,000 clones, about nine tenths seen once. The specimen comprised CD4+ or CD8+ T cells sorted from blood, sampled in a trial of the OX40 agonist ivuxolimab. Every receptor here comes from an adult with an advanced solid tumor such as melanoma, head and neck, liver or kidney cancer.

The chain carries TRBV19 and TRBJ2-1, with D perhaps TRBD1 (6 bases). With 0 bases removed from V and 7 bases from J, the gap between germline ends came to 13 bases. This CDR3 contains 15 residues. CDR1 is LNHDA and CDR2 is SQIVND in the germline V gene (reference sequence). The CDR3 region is CASSIDGQGWNEQFF. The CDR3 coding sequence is TGTGCCAGTAGTATAGATGGCCAGGGGTGGAATGAGCAGTTCTTC.

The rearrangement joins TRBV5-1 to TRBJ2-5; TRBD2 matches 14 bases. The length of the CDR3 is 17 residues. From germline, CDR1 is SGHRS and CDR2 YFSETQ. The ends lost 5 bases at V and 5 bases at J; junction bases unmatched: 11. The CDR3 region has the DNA TGCGCCAGCAGGACTAGCGGGAGGGCCGAGGATTCGGAGACCCAGTACTTC. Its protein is CASRTSGRAEDSETQYF. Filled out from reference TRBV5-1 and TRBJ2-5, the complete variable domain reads KAGVTQTPRYLIKTRGQQVTLSCSPISGHRSVSWYQQTPGQGLQFLFEYFSETQRNKGNFPGRFSGRQFSNSRSEMNVSTLELGDSALYLCASRTSGRAEDSETQYFGPGTRLLVL.

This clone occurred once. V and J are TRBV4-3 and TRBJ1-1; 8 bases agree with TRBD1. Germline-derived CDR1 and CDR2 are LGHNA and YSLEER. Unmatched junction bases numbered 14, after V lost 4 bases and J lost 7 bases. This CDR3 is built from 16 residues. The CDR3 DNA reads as TGCGCCAGCAGCCTCTACTTGTCGGACAGGGCAGGTGAAGCTTTCTTT. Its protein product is CASSLYLSDRAGEAFF.

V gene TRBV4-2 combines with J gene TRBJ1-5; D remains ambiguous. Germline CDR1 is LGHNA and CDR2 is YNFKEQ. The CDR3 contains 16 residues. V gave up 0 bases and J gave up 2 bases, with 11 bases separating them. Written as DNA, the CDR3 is TGTGCCAGCAGCCAAGATCCAGGAGTCGGCAATCAGCCCCAGCATTTT. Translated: CASSQDPGVGNQPQHF.

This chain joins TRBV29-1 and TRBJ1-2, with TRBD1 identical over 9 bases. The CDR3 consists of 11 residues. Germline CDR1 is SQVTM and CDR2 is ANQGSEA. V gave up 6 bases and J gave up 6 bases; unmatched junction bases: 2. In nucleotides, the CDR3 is TGCAGCGTCTGGACAGGGGATGGCTACACCTTC. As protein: CSVWTGDGYTF.

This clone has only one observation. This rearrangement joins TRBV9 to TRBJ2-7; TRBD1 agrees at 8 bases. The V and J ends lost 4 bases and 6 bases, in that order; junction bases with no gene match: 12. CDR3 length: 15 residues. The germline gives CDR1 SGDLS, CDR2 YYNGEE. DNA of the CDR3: TGTGCCAGCAGCTTAGGGGGCAGGGGGCACCTCGAGCAGTACTTC. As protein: CASSLGGRGHLEQYF.